This is a list of T cell receptor beta chains from one sample in a study of T-cell memory formation after mild COVID-19. Using its own MiXCR run on the 5' RACE reads, TCRdb lists one record per CDR3 protein. The repertoire consists of 350,000 to 500,000 distinct CDR3 sequences, with roughly 18% occurring once and the leading ten covering roughly a fifth. What was sequenced was PBMCs or a T cell subset sorted from them (not recorded which). The receptors shown here come from a man aged 18 to 30 who had mild COVID-19 (a few samples of this study predate the infection). Cell type and time point are not known. The conserved cysteine and the conserved F or W are not part of the CDR3 here.

CDR3: ASRYRTVLNEQF
J: TRBJ2-1
V: TRBV12-3/TRBV12-4
length: 12

CDR3: ATSSWGSNQPQH
J: TRBJ1-5
V: TRBV15
length: 12

CDR3: ASSASPGGNTEAF
J: TRBJ1-1
V: TRBV9
length: 13

CDR3: ASSQDSLAFGPDTQY
J: TRBJ2-3
V: TRBV4-3
length: 15

CDR3: ASSPTGAEGYT
J: TRBJ1-2
V: TRBV6-6
length: 11

CDR3: ASSLGVSGTGELF
J: TRBJ2-2
V: TRBV11-3
length: 13

CDR3: ATSERSDEQF
J: TRBJ2-1
V: TRBV24-1
length: 10

CDR3: SAKVQGETQY
J: TRBJ2-5
V: TRBV20-1
length: 10

CDR3: ASSSLGLAADTQY
J: TRBJ2-3
V: TRBV11-2
length: 13

CDR3: SARDGWGRYEAF
J: TRBJ1-1
V: TRBV20-1
length: 12

CDR3: ASSSTIITGLRTGELF
J: TRBJ2-2
V: TRBV7-2
length: 16